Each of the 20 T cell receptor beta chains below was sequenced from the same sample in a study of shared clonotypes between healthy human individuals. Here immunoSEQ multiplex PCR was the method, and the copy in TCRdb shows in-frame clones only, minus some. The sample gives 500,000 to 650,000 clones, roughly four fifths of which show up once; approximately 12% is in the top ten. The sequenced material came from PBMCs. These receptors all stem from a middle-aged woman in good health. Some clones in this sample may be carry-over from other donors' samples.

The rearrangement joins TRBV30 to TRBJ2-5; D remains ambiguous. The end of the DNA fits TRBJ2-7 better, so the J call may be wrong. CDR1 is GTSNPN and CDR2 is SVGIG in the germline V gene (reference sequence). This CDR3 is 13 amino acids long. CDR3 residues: CAWSDGSNYEQYF. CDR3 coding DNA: TGTGCCTGGAGTGATGGTTCGAACTACGAGCAGTACTTC.

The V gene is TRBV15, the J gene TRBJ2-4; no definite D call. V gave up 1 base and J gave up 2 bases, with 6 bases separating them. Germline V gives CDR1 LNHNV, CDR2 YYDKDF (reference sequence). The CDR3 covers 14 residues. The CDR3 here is CATSRARTKNIQYF. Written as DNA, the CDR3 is TGTGCCACCAGCAGAGCGCGTACCAAAAACATTCAGTACTTC.

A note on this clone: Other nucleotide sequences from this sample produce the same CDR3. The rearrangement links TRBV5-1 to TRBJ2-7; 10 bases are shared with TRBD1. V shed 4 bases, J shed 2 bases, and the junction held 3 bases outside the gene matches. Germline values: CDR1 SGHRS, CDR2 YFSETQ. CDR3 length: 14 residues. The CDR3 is CASSPGQGAYEQYF. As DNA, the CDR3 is TGCGCCAGCAGCCCCGGACAGGGGGCCTACGAGCAGTACTTC.

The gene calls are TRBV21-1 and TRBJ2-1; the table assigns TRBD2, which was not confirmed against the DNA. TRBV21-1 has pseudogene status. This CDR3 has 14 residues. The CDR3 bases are TGTGCCAGCAGCAAAGTGGGAGCAGACAATGAGCAGTTCTTC. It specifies CASSKVGADNEQFF.

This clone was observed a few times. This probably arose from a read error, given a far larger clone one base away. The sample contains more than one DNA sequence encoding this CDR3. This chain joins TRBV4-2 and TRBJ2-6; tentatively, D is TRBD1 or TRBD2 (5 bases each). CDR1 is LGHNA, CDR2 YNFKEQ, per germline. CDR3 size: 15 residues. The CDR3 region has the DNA TGTGCTAGCAGCCAAGAGGGGTCTGGGGCCAACGTCCTGACTTTC. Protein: CASSQEGSGANVLTF.

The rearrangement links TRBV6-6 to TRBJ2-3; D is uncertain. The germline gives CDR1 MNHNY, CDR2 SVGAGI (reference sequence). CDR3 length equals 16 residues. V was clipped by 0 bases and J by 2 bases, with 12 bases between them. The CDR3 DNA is TGTGCCAGCAGTTACTCGCAGCAACCTAACACAGATACGCAGTATTTT. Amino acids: CASSYSQQPNTDTQYF.

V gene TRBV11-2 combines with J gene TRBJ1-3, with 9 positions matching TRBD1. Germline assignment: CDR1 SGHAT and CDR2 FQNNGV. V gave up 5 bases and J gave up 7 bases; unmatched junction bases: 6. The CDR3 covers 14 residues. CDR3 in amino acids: CASSRRTGENTIYF. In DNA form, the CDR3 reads TGTGCCAGCAGCAGGCGGACAGGGGAGAACACCATATATTTT.

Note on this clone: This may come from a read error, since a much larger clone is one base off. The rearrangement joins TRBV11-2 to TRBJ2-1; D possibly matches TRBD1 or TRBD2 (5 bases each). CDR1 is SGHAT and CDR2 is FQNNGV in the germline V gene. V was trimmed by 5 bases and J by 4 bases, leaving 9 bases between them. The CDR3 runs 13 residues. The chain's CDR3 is CASSQGRYNEQFF. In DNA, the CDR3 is TGTGCCAGCAGCCAGGGACGTTACAATGAGCAGTTCTTC.

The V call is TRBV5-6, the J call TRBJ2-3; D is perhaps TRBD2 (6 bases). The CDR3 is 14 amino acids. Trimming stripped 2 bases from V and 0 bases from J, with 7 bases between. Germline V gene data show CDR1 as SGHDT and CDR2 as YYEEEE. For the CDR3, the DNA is TGTGCCAGCAGCTTCCGGGGGAGCACAGATACGCAGTATTTT. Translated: CASSFRGSTDTQYF.

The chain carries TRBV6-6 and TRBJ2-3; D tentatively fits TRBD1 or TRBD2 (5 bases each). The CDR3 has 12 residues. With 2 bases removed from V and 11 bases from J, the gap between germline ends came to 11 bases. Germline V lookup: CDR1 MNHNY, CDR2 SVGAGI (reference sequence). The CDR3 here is CASSYDGGRQYF. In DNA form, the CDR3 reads TGTGCCAGCAGTTACGATGGGGGAAGGCAGTATTTT.

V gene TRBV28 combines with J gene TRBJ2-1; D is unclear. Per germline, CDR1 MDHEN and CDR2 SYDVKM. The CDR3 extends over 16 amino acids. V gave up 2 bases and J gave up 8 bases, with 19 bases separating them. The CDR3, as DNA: TGTGCCAGCAGTTTAAAAAGGAGACCGCCCCGCGATGAGCAGTTCTTC. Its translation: CASSLKRRPPRDEQFF.

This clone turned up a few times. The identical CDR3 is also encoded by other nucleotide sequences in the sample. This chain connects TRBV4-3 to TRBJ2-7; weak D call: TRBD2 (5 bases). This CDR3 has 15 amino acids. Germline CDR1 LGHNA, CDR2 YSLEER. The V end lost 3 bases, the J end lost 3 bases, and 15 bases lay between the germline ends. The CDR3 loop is CASSQESGEYYEQYF. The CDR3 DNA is TGCGCCAGCAGCCAGGAGAGCGGCGAGTACTACGAGCAGTACTTC.

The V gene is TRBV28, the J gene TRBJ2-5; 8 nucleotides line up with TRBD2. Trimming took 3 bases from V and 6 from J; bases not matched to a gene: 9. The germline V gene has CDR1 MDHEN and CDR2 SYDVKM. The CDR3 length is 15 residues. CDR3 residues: CASSFWTSSDKTQYF. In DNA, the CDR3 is TGTGCCAGCAGTTTCTGGACTAGCTCGGATAAGACCCAGTACTTC. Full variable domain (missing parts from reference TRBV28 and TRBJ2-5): DVKVTQSSRYLVKRTGEKVFLECVQDMDHENMFWYRQDPGLGLRLIYFSYDVKMKEKGDIPEGYSVSREKKERFSLILESASTNQTSMYLCASSFWTSSDKTQYFGPGTRLLVL.

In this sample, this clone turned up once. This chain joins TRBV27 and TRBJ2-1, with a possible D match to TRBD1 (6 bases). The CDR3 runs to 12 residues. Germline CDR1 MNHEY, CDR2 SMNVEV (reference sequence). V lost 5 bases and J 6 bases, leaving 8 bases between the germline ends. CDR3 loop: CASSVQGNEQFF. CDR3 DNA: TGTGCCAGCAGTGTACAGGGCAATGAGCAGTTCTTC.

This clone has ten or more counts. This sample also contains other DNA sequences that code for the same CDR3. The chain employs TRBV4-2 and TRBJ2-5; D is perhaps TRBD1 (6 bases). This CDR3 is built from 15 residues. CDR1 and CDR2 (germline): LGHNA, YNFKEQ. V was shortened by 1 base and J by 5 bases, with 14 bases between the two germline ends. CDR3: CASSQAVRGYETQYF. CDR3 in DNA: TGTGCCAGCAGCCAAGCCGTTAGGGGGTACGAGACCCAGTACTTC.

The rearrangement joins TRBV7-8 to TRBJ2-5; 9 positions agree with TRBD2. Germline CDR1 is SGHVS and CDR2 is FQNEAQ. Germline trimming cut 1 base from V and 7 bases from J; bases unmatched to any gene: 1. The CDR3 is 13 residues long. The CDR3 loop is CASSLGREGTQYF. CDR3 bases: TGTGCCAGCAGCTTAGGGCGGGAGGGGACCCAGTACTTC.

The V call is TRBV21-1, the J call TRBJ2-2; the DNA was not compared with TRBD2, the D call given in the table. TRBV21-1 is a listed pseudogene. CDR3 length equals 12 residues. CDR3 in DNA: TGTGCCAGCAGAGCGAACTCCGGGGAGCTGTTTTTT. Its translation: CASRANSGELFF.

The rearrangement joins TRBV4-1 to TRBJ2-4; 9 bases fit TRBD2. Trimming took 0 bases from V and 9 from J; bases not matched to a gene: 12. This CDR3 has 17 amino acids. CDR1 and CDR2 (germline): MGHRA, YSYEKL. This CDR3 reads CASSQDLGGRADGIQYF. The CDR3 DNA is TGCGCCAGCAGCCAAGATCTCGGCGGGAGGGCGGACGGCATTCAGTACTTC.

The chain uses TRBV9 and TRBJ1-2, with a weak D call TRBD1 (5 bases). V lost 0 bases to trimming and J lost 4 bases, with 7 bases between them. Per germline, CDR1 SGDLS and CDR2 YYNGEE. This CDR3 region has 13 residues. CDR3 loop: CASSVGGGYGYTF. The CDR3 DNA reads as TGTGCCAGCAGCGTAGGCGGGGGCTATGGCTACACCTTC.

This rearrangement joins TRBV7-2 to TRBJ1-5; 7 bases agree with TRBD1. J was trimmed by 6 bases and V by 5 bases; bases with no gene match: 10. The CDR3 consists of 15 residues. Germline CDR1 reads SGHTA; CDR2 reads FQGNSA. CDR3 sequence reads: CASSLQERQGQPQHF. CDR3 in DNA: TGTGCCAGCAGCCTCCAGGAGAGACAGGGTCAGCCCCAGCATTTT.